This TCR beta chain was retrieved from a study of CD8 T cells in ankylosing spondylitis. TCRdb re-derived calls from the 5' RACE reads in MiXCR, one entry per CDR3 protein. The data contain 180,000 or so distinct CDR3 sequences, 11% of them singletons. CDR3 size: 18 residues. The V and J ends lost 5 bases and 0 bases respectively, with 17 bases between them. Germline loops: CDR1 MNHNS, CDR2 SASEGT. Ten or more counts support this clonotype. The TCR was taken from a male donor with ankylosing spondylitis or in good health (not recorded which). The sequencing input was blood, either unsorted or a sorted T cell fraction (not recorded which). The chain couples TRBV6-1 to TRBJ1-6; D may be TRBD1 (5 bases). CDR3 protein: CASSRDSLLSSYNSPLHF. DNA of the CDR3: TGTGCCAGCAGTCGCGACAGTCTACTAAGCTCCTATAATTCACCCCTCCACTTT.